Listed below are T cell receptor beta chains from one sample, sequenced in a study of post-analysis software for immune sequencing data. A single record per CDR3 protein comes from TCRdb applying MiXCR to the PCR reads. The profile shows some 890,000 distinct CDR3 sequences, roughly 50% of them singletons. Sequencing used blood. The receptors come from a girl aged 5-17 years with multiple sclerosis. CDR3s include the opening cysteine and the closing phenylalanine or tryptophan. A D gene is named only where the DNA matches it firmly. A row's size may be missing; if present it is once, few, many or a size class.

abundance: .; len: 14; v_gene: TRBV5-1; j_gene: TRBJ2-7; d_gene: TRBD1; CDR3aa: CASSRQGQTYEQYF; CDR3nt: TGCGCCAGCAGCAGACAGGGCCAGACCTACGAGCAGTACTTC
abundance: few; len: 12; v_gene: TRBV29-1; j_gene: TRBJ2-5; d_gene: .; CDR3aa: CSVDRVGKTQYF; CDR3nt: TGCAGCGTTGACAGGGTAGGGAAGACCCAGTACTTC
abundance: few; len: 17; v_gene: TRBV15; j_gene: TRBJ2-4; d_gene: .; CDR3aa: CATSRDTKQGTKNIQYF; CDR3nt: TGTGCCACCAGCAGAGACACAAAACAGGGAACCAAAAACATTCAGTACTTC
abundance: few; len: 16; v_gene: TRBV6-1; j_gene: TRBJ2-7; d_gene: .; CDR3aa: CASSANSQNPSYEQYF; CDR3nt: TGTGCCAGCAGCGCTAACAGCCAGAACCCCTCCTACGAGCAGTACTTC
abundance: .; len: 14; v_gene: TRBV3-1; j_gene: TRBJ2-1; d_gene: .; CDR3aa: CASSRRDWDNEQFF; CDR3nt: TGTGCCAGCAGCAGGCGGGACTGGGACAATGAGCAGTTCTTC
abundance: .; len: 11; v_gene: TRBV20-1; j_gene: TRBJ2-5; d_gene: .; CDR3aa: CSARYQETQYF; CDR3nt: TGCAGTGCTAGATATCAAGAGACCCAGTACTTC
abundance: few; len: 15; v_gene: TRBV13; j_gene: TRBJ2-7; d_gene: .; CDR3aa: CASSGRTVWSYEQYF; CDR3nt: TGTGCCAGCAGCGGGAGGACAGTCTGGAGCTACGAGCAGTACTTC
abundance: .; len: 16; v_gene: TRBV7-8; j_gene: TRBJ2-7; d_gene: TRBD1; CDR3aa: CASSLARQGSSYEQYF; CDR3nt: TGTGCCAGCAGCTTAGCTCGACAGGGAAGCTCGTACGAGCAGTACTTC
abundance: few; len: 12; v_gene: TRBV11-2; j_gene: TRBJ2-7; d_gene: .; CDR3aa: CASTSLYYEQYF; CDR3nt: TGTGCCAGCACCAGCTTATATTACGAGCAGTACTTC
abundance: .; len: 14; v_gene: TRBV5-1; j_gene: TRBJ2-1; d_gene: .; CDR3aa: CASSSGATTDEQFF; CDR3nt: TGCGCCAGCAGCTCCGGAGCGACCACCGATGAGCAGTTCTTC